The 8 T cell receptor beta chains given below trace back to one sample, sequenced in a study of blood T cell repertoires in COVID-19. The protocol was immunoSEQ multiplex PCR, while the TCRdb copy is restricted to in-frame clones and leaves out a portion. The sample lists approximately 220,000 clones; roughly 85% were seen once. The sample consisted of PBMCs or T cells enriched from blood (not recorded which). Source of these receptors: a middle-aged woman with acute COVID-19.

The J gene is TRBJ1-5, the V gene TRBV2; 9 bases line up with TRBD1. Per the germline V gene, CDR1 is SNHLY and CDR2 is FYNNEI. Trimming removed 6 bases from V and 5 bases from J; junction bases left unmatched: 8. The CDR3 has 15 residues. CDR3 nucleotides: TGTGCCAGCAGGTCCTGGACAGGGGTGGATCAGCCCCAGCATTTT. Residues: CASRSWTGVDQPQHF.

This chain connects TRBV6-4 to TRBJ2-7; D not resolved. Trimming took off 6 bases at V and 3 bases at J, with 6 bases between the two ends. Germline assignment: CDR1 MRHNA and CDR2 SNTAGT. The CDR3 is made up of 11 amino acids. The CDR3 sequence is CASRSFYEQYV. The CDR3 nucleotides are TGTGCCAGCAGATCTTTCTACGAGCAGTACGTC.

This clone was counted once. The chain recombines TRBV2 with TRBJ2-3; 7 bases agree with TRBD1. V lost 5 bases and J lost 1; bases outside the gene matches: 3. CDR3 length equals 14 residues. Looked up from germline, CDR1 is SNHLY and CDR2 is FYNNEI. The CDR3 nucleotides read TGTGCCAGCAGTTATGACAGGGGCACAGATACGCAGTATTTT. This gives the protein CASSYDRGTDTQYF.

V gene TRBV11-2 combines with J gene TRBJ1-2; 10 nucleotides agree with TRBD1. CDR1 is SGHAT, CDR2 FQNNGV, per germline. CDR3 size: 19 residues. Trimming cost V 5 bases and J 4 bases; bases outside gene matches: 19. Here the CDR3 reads CASSPLGRDRGNYGYGYTF. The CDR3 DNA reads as TGTGCCAGCAGCCCATTGGGCAGGGACAGGGGAAACTATGGCTATGGCTACACCTTC.

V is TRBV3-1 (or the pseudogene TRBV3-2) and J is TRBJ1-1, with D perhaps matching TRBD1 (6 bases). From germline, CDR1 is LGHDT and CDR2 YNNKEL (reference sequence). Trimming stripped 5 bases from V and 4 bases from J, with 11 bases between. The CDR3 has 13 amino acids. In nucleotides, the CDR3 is TGTGCCAGCAGCGACAGGATGGCCACTGAAGCTTTCTTT. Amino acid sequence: CASSDRMATEAFF.

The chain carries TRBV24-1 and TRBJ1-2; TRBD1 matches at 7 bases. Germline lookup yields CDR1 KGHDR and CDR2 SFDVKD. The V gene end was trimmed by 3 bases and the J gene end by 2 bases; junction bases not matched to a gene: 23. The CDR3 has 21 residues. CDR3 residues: CATSDGPGQSRFRTTNYGYTF. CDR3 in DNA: TGTGCCACCAGTGATGGGCCGGGACAGAGTCGATTCCGAACTACAAACTATGGCTACACCTTC.

The CDR3 DNA sequence: TGTGCCAGCAGCGCGGCGGCTCAGGGCGAGCAGTACTTC. Encoded protein: CASSAAAQGEQYF. V is TRBV9 and J is TRBJ2-7; possible D gene TRBD1, 5 bases. This CDR3 has 13 amino acids. V was trimmed by 3 bases and J by 6 bases, leaving 13 bases between them. Germline CDR1 is SGDLS and CDR2 is YYNGEE.

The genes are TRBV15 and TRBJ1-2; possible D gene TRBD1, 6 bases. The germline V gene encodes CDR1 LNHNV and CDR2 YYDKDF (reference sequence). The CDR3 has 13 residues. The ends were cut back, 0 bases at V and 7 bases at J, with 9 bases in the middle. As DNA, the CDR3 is TGTGCCACCAGCAGAGAGGGGGCTGGTGGCTACACCTTC. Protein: CATSREGAGGYTF.